Detailed here is one T cell receptor (beta chain). The investigators made TCR beta cDNA from about 510 ng total RNA, using a constant-region primer. Libraries of TCR beta came from three nested multiplex PCR rounds with slightly modified ARM-PCR. A C-beta reverse primer was combined with TRBV1-TRBV30 forward primers in the first two PCR rounds, and each round had 10 cycles. Each CDR3 protein gets one entry after TCRdb re-called the multiplex PCR reads with MiXCR. Of some 180,000 distinct CDR3 sequences listed, about 55% are singletons. J gave up 2 bases and V 5 bases, and 4 bases lay outside the gene matches. The CDR3 has 16 amino acids. The sample originates from a study of tumor-infiltrating lymphocytes in primary liver carcinoma. Unsorted whole blood yielded blood RNA, and germline DNA was extracted as well. Infection with HBV was chronic in patients; they were treatment-naive.

The sample comprised peripheral blood. The TCR originated in a man aged 35 to 55 with primary liver carcinoma and hepatitis B virus infection. V is TRBV12-3 or TRBV12-4 and J is TRBJ2-4; 12 bases match TRBD1. CDR3 bases: TGTGCCAGCAGTCCGGGACAGGGGGCGTCCAAAAACATTCAGTACTTC. Protein sequence: CASSPGQGASKNIQYF.